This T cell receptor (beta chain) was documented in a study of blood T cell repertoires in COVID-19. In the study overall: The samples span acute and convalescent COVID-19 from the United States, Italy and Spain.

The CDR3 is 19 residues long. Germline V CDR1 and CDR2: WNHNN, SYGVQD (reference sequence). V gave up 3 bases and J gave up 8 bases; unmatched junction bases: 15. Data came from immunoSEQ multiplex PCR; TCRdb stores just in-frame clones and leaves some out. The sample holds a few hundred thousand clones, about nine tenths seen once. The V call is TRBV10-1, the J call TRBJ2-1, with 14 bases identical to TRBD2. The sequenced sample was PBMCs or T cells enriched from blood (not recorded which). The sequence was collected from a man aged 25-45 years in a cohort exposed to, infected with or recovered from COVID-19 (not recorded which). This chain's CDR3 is CASSDRRTSGRILSDEQFF. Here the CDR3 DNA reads TGCGCCAGCAGTGATCGACGGACTAGCGGGAGGATCTTGTCGGATGAGCAGTTCTTC.